These 28 T cell receptor beta chains originate from one sample sequenced in a study of shared clonotypes between healthy human individuals. Only CD45RO-negative cells positively selected for CCR7 counted as naive CD8 cells, so terminally differentiated effector memory CD45RA+ cells were excluded. Profiling relied on immunoSEQ multiplex PCR, and the TCRdb table lists in-frame clones only, not all of them. The data contain about 2,200,000 clones, just over 90% of them singletons. Sequencing was done on a sample of naive CD8+ T cells from PBMCs. These receptors came from a man in his late teens or twenties in good health. Some clones in this sample may be carry-over from other donors' samples.

The chain combines TRBV27 with TRBJ2-1; a weak D match, TRBD1 (5 bases). Looked up from germline, CDR1 is MNHEY and CDR2 is SMNVEV (reference sequence). The length of the CDR3 is 17 residues. Trimming removed 5 bases from V and 8 bases from J, with 25 bases in between. The CDR3 region is CASSPQKATIWGDEQFF. In nucleotides, the CDR3 is TGTGCCAGCAGTCCACAGAAAGCCACCATCTGGGGCGATGAGCAGTTCTTC.

This rearrangement joins TRBV6-5 to TRBJ2-1; D is perhaps TRBD1 (6 bases). Looked up from germline, CDR1 is MNHEY and CDR2 is SVGAGI. The CDR3 runs to 16 residues. V was clipped by 0 bases and J by 2 bases, with 11 bases between them. The CDR3 here is CASSYSTRGTYNEQFF. The CDR3 DNA reads TGTGCCAGCAGTTACTCGACCAGGGGCACCTACAATGAGCAGTTCTTC.

CDR3 residues: CASSDNSGANVLTF. In nucleotides, the CDR3 is TGTGCCAGCAGTGACAACTCTGGGGCCAACGTCCTGACTTTC. V is TRBV6-1 and J is TRBJ2-6; D ambiguous. This CDR3 spans 14 amino acids. Germline assignment: CDR1 MNHNS and CDR2 SASEGT. V lost 3 bases and J 0 bases, leaving 3 bases between the germline ends.

The chain joins TRBV9 to TRBJ2-2; TRBD2 might be the D (6 bases). V lost 2 bases, J lost 0 bases, and 17 bases lay in between. Germline-derived CDR1 and CDR2 are SGDLS and YYNGEE. This CDR3 contains 18 residues. The CDR3 region is CASSVRLSRDSNTGELFF. The DNA for the CDR3 is TGTGCCAGCAGCGTGAGACTGTCACGGGACTCGAACACCGGGGAGCTGTTTTTT. Full variable domain (missing parts from reference TRBV9 and TRBJ2-2): DSGVTQTPKHLITATGQRVTLRCSPRSGDLSVYWYQQSLDQGLQFLIQYYNGEERAKGNILERFSAQQFPDLHSELNLSSLELGDSALYFCASSVRLSRDSNTGELFFGEGSRLTVL.

The chain recombines TRBV7-2 with TRBJ2-2; TRBD2 aligns across 9 bases. The CDR3 is made up of 16 amino acids. Unmatched junction bases numbered 4, after V lost 2 bases and J lost 3 bases. CDR1 SGHTA and CDR2 FQGNSA come from the germline V gene. CDR3 residues: CASSLNRLADTGELFF. Written as DNA, the CDR3 is TGTGCCAGCAGCTTAAACAGACTAGCGGACACCGGGGAGCTGTTTTTT.

The chain carries TRBV9 and TRBJ2-1; 11 bases align to TRBD2. V lost 3 bases to trimming and J lost 3 bases; unmatched junction nucleotides: 5. CDR3 length equals 16 residues. The germline V gene has CDR1 SGDLS and CDR2 YYNGEE. The DNA of the CDR3 is TGTGCCAGCAGCGCCCCCGGGACTAGCGGCTACAATGAGCAGTTCTTC. Its protein is CASSAPGTSGYNEQFF.

This chain joins TRBV5-1 and TRBJ1-2, with D perhaps TRBD1 (5 bases). Germline loops: CDR1 SGHRS, CDR2 YFSETQ. Deletions cut 1 base from V and 4 bases from J, with 26 bases between. The CDR3 length is 19 residues. The CDR3 loop reads CASSLPRTGTPVSSYGYTF. CDR3 nucleotide sequence: TGCGCCAGCAGCTTGCCGCGGACTGGGACCCCGGTGTCTAGCTATGGCTACACCTTC.

V and J are TRBV19 and TRBJ2-1; possibly TRBD1 for D (5 bases). The germline CDR1 and CDR2 sequences are LNHDA and SQIVND (reference sequence). The CDR3 loop spans 15 amino acids. V lost 9 bases and J 1 base, leaving 16 bases between the germline ends. The CDR3 loop is CASRASTASYNEQFF. In DNA form, the CDR3 reads TGTGCCAGCAGGGCCTCTACTGCTTCCTACAATGAGCAGTTCTTC.

This chain joins TRBV4-1 and TRBJ2-2; D unclear. Trimming removed 0 bases at V and 6 bases at J, with 11 bases between. The CDR3 runs to 15 residues. In germline, CDR1 is MGHRA, CDR2 YSYEKL. CDR3 sequence: CASSQEFGRAGELFF. DNA for the CDR3: TGCGCCAGCAGCCAAGAATTCGGAAGGGCCGGGGAGCTGTTTTTT.

This CDR3 is CASSYGPGPYEQYF. CDR3 nucleotides: TGTGCCAGCAGCTATGGACCAGGCCCCTACGAGCAGTACTTC. This chain connects TRBV7-9 to TRBJ2-7, with D hard to call. Germline V gene data show CDR1 as SEHNR and CDR2 as FQNEAQ (reference sequence). Between the trimmed V and J ends, which lost 4 bases and 2 bases, there was a span of 12 bases. This CDR3 region has 14 residues.

The chain links TRBV7-2 to TRBJ2-1; possibly TRBD2 for D (5 bases). Germline V gene data show CDR1 as SGHTA and CDR2 as FQGNSA. V lost 5 bases, J lost 2 bases, and 16 bases lay in between. CDR3 length: 16 amino acids. The chain's CDR3 is CASSSSGPAAYNEQFF. The CDR3 coding sequence is TGTGCCAGCAGCAGCAGCGGTCCAGCGGCCTACAATGAGCAGTTCTTC.

V gene TRBV27 combines with J gene TRBJ2-7, with 11 bases that match TRBD1. Germline-derived CDR1 and CDR2 are MNHEY and SMNVEV (reference sequence). The ends lost 6 bases at V and 7 bases at J; junction bases unmatched: 8. The CDR3 runs 14 residues. CDR3 region: CASSPGTGGWEQYF. The CDR3, as DNA: TGTGCCAGCAGCCCCGGGACAGGGGGTTGGGAGCAGTACTTC.

The gene calls are TRBV7-6 and TRBJ2-1; tentatively, D is TRBD1 (6 bases). The length of the CDR3 is 15 residues. Trimming removed 4 bases at V and 2 bases at J, with 12 bases between. Germline CDR1 and CDR2: SGHVS and FNYEAQ. The CDR3 DNA reads TGTGCCAGCAGCTCTAGGGGGAGCCCCTACAATGAGCAGTTCTTC. It translates to CASSSRGSPYNEQFF.

V is TRBV29-1 and J is TRBJ1-4; 7 bases map to TRBD1. Looked up from germline, CDR1 is SQVTM and CDR2 is ANQGSEA. The CDR3 totals 14 residues. Germline trimming cut 6 bases from V and 6 bases from J; bases unmatched to any gene: 10. In nucleotides, the CDR3 is TGCAGCGTCGCCCCGGGACAGCATCATGAAAAACTGTTTTTT. Amino acids: CSVAPGQHHEKLFF.

The chain uses TRBV5-4 and TRBJ2-1; 9 positions agree with TRBD1. This CDR3 is 16 amino acids long. The trim removed 4 bases at V and 7 bases at J, leaving 12 bases unmatched. Germline-derived CDR1 and CDR2 are SGHNT and YYREEE (reference sequence). CDR3 in amino acids: CASSIPQGALGNEQFF. In nucleotides, the CDR3 is TGTGCCAGCAGCATACCACAGGGGGCTCTGGGGAATGAGCAGTTCTTC.

The CDR3 bases are TGTGCCAGCAGGGCTGAGACAGGTTGGGGCACTGAAGCTTTCTTT. Amino acids: CASRAETGWGTEAFF. The chain has TRBV27 and TRBJ1-1; a weak D match, TRBD1 (6 bases). The germline CDR1 and CDR2 sequences are MNHEY and SMNVEV (reference sequence). Deletions cut 6 bases from V and 4 bases from J, with 18 bases between. The CDR3 covers 15 residues.

J is TRBJ1-1 and V is TRBV4-1; TRBD1 agrees at 9 bases. In germline, CDR1 is MGHRA, CDR2 YSYEKL. Germline trimming cut 2 bases from V and 5 bases from J; bases unmatched to any gene: 6. The CDR3 runs 15 residues. In DNA, the CDR3 is TGCGCCAGCAGCCAACCCGGGACAGGGAGGACTGAAGCTTTCTTT. Translated: CASSQPGTGRTEAFF.

This chain's CDR3 is CASSADKQPQHF. The CDR3 DNA reads TGTGCCAGCTCGGCGGACAAGCAGCCCCAGCATTTT. V is TRBV28 and J is TRBJ1-5, with D perhaps matching TRBD1 (5 bases). V was pared by 8 bases and J by 7 bases, with 12 bases between. CDR3 length: 12 residues. Per the germline V gene, CDR1 is MDHEN and CDR2 is SYDVKM.

The gene calls are TRBV28 and TRBJ2-5; 10 positions match TRBD1. The DNA end is more similar to TRBJ2-7, so the J call may be wrong. This CDR3 has 15 residues. Looked up from germline, CDR1 is MDHEN and CDR2 is SYDVKM. Here the CDR3 DNA reads TGTGCCATCAACTCCCGGGACAGGGGACAACGCGAGCAGTACTTC. Translated: CAINSRDRGQREQYF.

V is TRBV27 and J is TRBJ2-7, with 12 bases fitting TRBD2. Unmatched junction bases numbered 3, after V lost 6 bases and J lost 0 bases. Germline lookup yields CDR1 MNHEY and CDR2 SMNVEV (reference sequence). The CDR3 extends over 15 amino acids. Here the CDR3 DNA reads TGTGCCAGCAGACTAGCGGGAGGAATCTCCTACGAGCAGTACTTC. This encodes CASRLAGGISYEQYF.

V is TRBV2 and J is TRBJ2-1; D is uncertain. Trimming shortened V by 1 base and J by 7 bases, and 5 bases separated the two germline ends. Germline CDR1 reads SNHLY; CDR2 reads FYNNEI. The CDR3 totals 12 residues. The CDR3 spells CASSEVENEQFF. The CDR3 nucleotides read TGTGCCAGCAGTGAAGTAGAAAATGAGCAGTTCTTC.

The chain has TRBV27 and TRBJ2-1; TRBD1 matches at 10 bases. Germline CDR1 reads MNHEY; CDR2 reads SMNVEV (reference sequence). CDR3 length equals 15 residues. J gave up 5 bases and V 3 bases, and 4 bases lay outside the gene matches. CDR3 sequence reads: CASSFRDRGHNEQFF. In DNA, the CDR3 is TGTGCCAGCAGTTTCCGGGACAGGGGACACAATGAGCAGTTCTTC.

The rearrangement links TRBV7-9 to TRBJ1-1; tentatively, D is TRBD1 (6 bases). This CDR3 is built from 14 residues. Between the trimmed V and J ends, which lost 5 bases and 6 bases, there was a span of 16 bases. Germline loops: CDR1 SEHNR, CDR2 FQNEAQ (reference sequence). CDR3 residues: CASSPTLDRPEAFF. CDR3 bases: TGTGCCAGCAGCCCAACGCTTGACAGGCCTGAAGCTTTCTTT.

CDR3 residues: CASSFLQGAYEQYF. In DNA, the CDR3 is TGTGCCAGCAGTTTTTTACAGGGGGCCTACGAGCAGTACTTC. V is TRBV28 and J is TRBJ2-7, with 8 bases matching TRBD1. From germline, CDR1 is MDHEN and CDR2 SYDVKM. Trimming at V came to 3 bases and at J to 2 bases, leaving 3 bases not matched to a gene. The CDR3 is made up of 14 amino acids. Using reference TRBV28 and TRBJ2-7 for the parts outside the CDR3, the full variable domain is DVKVTQSSRYLVKRTGEKVFLECVQDMDHENMFWYRQDPGLGLRLIYFSYDVKMKEKGDIPEGYSVSREKKERFSLILESASTNQTSMYLCASSFLQGAYEQYFGPGTRLTVT.

The chain is built from TRBV28 and TRBJ1-1, with D possibly being TRBD1 (6 bases). Per germline, CDR1 MDHEN and CDR2 SYDVKM. This CDR3 contains 17 residues. CDR3 protein: CQKLTGRTRTENTEAFF. The CDR3 bases are TGTCAAAAACTAACAGGGAGGACCCGTACCGAGAACACTGAAGCTTTCTTT. Filled out from reference TRBV28 and TRBJ1-1, the complete variable domain reads DVKVTQSSRYLVKRTGEKVFLECVQDMDHENMFWYRQDPGLGLRLIYFSYDVKMKEKGDIPEGYSVSREKKERFSLILESASTNQTSMYLCQKLTGRTRTENTEAFFGQGTRLTVV.

The chain employs TRBV28 and TRBJ1-2; tentatively, D is TRBD1 (6 bases). The ends were cut back, 5 bases at V and 4 bases at J, with 17 bases in the middle. The germline V gene encodes CDR1 MDHEN and CDR2 SYDVKM. This CDR3 is built from 15 residues. DNA of the CDR3: TGTGCCAGCAGTCCCACCCAGGGGAGGGGCTATGGCTACACCTTC. This sequence encodes CASSPTQGRGYGYTF.

This clone came up a few times. The rearrangement links TRBV28 to TRBJ1-1, with 7 bases identical to TRBD1. CDR1 and CDR2 from the germline V gene are MDHEN and SYDVKM. This CDR3 is built from 15 residues. The ends lost 5 bases at V and 3 bases at J; junction bases unmatched: 9. The CDR3 reads CASSELMTGYTEAFF. CDR3 nucleotides: TGTGCCAGCAGTGAACTAATGACAGGGTACACTGAAGCTTTCTTT.

The V call is TRBV28, the J call TRBJ1-5, with D possibly TRBD1 on 6 matching bases. Germline V gene lookup returns CDR1 MDHEN and CDR2 SYDVKM. Deletions cut 10 bases from V and 0 bases from J, with 19 bases between. The CDR3 contains 16 residues. CDR3 in amino acids: CATRQEGVYSNQPQHF. The DNA of the CDR3 is TGTGCCACCCGACAGGAGGGAGTTTATAGCAATCAGCCCCAGCATTTT. The full variable domain, its missing parts supplied by reference TRBV28 and TRBJ1-5, is DVKVTQSSRYLVKRTGEKVFLECVQDMDHENMFWYRQDPGLGLRLIYFSYDVKMKEKGDIPEGYSVSREKKERFSLILESASTNQTSMYLCATRQEGVYSNQPQHFGDGTRLSIL.